These 27 T cell receptor beta chains originate from one sample sequenced in a study of T-cell memory formation after mild COVID-19. TCRdb re-derived calls from the 5' RACE reads in MiXCR, one entry per CDR3 protein. The sample yields around 420,000 distinct CDR3 sequences, 20% to 25% seen once. Sample: PBMCs or a T cell subset sorted from them (not recorded which). The receptor set was obtained from an adult woman who had mild COVID-19 (a few samples of this study predate the infection). Cell type and time point are not known.

In this sample, this clonotype turned up a few times. V and J are TRBV2 and TRBJ1-5, with no clear D. The CDR3 totals 11 residues. Germline lookup yields CDR1 SNHLY and CDR2 FYNNEI. V lost 4 bases and J lost 14, with 12 bases in between. CDR3 protein: CASSGGPREHF. DNA of the CDR3: TGTGCCAGCAGTGGAGGGCCCCGGGAGCATTTT.

The J gene is TRBJ2-3, the V gene TRBV18; D unresolved. The germline V gene has CDR1 KGHSH and CDR2 LQKENI. The CDR3 is 13 residues long. Trimming stripped 3 bases from V and 10 bases from J, with 14 bases between. In nucleotides, the CDR3 is TGTGCCAGCTCACCCTCACAAGAGACGGCGCAGTATTTT. Translated: CASSPSQETAQYF.

This CDR3 is CASSPPSGGGSLTDTQYF. CDR3 DNA sequence: TGTGCCAGCAGTCCCCCTAGCGGGGGGGGCTCACTTACAGATACGCAGTATTTT. The rearrangement joins TRBV6-6 to TRBJ2-3, with 12 nucleotides matching TRBD2. With V trimmed by 5 bases and J by 3 bases, 12 bases remained unmatched. The CDR3 is 18 residues long. Germline CDR1 and CDR2: MNHNY and SVGAGI (reference sequence).

This clonotype was recorded many times. The chain couples TRBV3-1 to TRBJ2-7, with 7 bases that match TRBD1. The CDR3 consists of 13 residues. CDR1 and CDR2 from the germline V gene are LGHDT and YNNKEL (reference sequence). The trim removed 0 bases at V and 5 bases at J, leaving 1 base unmatched. The CDR3 sequence: CASSQDDRDEQYF. As DNA, the CDR3 is TGTGCCAGCAGCCAAGATGACAGGGACGAGCAGTACTTC.

The table lists this clonotype with a few counts. This chain uses TRBV2 with TRBJ1-1; D is uncertain. CDR3 length: 12 amino acids. V dropped 6 bases and J dropped 7 bases, with 12 bases sitting between them. Germline assignment: CDR1 SNHLY and CDR2 FYNNEI. CDR3 sequence reads: CASSRGVVEAFF. CDR3 bases: TGTGCCAGCAGCCGGGGAGTGGTTGAAGCTTTCTTT.

This chain uses TRBV7-6 with TRBJ2-5; no clear D gene. From germline, CDR1 is SGHVS and CDR2 FNYEAQ. The CDR3 runs to 14 residues. Trimming shortened V by 2 bases and J by 4 bases, and 11 bases separated the two germline ends. CDR3 coding DNA: TGTGCCAGCAGCTTAAGTGAGTCCGGAGAGACCCAGTACTTC. It encodes CASSLSESGETQYF.

This chain joins TRBV9 and TRBJ1-3; D is undetermined. The germline V gene has CDR1 SGDLS and CDR2 YYNGEE. The V end was cut by 3 bases, the J end by 1 base, with 2 bases between. CDR3 size: 12 residues. The CDR3 nucleotides are TGTGCCAGCAGCGATTCTGGAAACACCATATATTTT. This sequence encodes CASSDSGNTIYF.

The gene calls are TRBV15 and TRBJ1-1; no definite D call. V dropped 0 bases and J dropped 0 bases, with 8 bases sitting between them. The CDR3 spans 15 residues. The V gene's germline CDR1 is LNHNV and CDR2 YYDKDF (reference sequence). The CDR3, as DNA: TGTGCCACCAGCAGAGATCGCCTCATGAACACTGAAGCTTTCTTT. It codes for CATSRDRLMNTEAFF.

This clonotype was recorded a few times. CDR3 bases: TGCAGCGTTGCCCAGCGACAGTACAATGAGCAGTTCTTC. Its protein product is CSVAQRQYNEQFF. V and J are TRBV29-1 and TRBJ2-1, with D maybe TRBD1 (5 bases). V dropped 4 bases and J dropped 4 bases, with 11 bases sitting between them. There are 13 residues in the CDR3. The germline CDR1 and CDR2 sequences are SQVTM and ANQGSEA.

This clonotype was seen only a few times. The rearrangement uses TRBV20-1 and TRBJ2-1; 14 bases are a match to TRBD2. Looked up from germline, CDR1 is DFQATT and CDR2 is SNEGSKA (reference sequence). The CDR3 sequence is 19 residues long. Trimming at V came to 0 bases and at J to 0 bases, leaving 7 bases not matched to a gene. The CDR3, as DNA: TGCAGTGCTAGAGAGGGGACTAGCGGGAGTGGGGTCTCCTACAATGAGCAGTTCTTC. Amino acids: CSAREGTSGSGVSYNEQFF.

This clonotype was seen repeatedly, ten times or more. The chain combines TRBV11-3 with TRBJ2-5, with 9 nucleotides matching TRBD2. CDR3 size: 18 residues. With 4 bases clipped from V and 2 bases from J, the junction kept 14 bases outside the gene matches. Germline V gene sequence: CDR1 SGHNT, CDR2 YENEEA. The DNA of the CDR3 is TGTGCCAGCAGCTACGACCATCGACTAGCGGATACTCAAGAGACCCAGTACTTC. Translated: CASSYDHRLADTQETQYF.

This clonotype was detected ten times or more. The J gene is TRBJ1-3, the V gene TRBV29-1, with D hard to call. The CDR3 loop spans 16 amino acids. Germline CDR1 SQVTM, CDR2 ANQGSEA. With 4 bases removed from V and 3 bases from J, the gap between germline ends came to 19 bases. This CDR3 is CSVGQVAGAFGNTIYF. The CDR3 DNA is TGCAGCGTTGGTCAAGTAGCAGGCGCCTTTGGAAACACCATATATTTT. Drawing the rest from reference TRBV29-1 and TRBJ1-3, the complete variable domain is SAVISQKPSRDICQRGTSLTIQCQVDSQVTMMFWYRQQPGQSLTLIATANQGSEATYESGFVIDKFPISRPNLTFSTLTVSNMSPEDSSIYLCSVGQVAGAFGNTIYFGEGSWLTVV.

This clonotype was counted a few times. The chain uses TRBV10-3 and TRBJ2-2; 13 bases line up with TRBD2. This CDR3 is built from 16 residues. CDR1 is ENHRY and CDR2 is SYGVKD in the germline V gene. The ends lost 4 bases at V and 6 bases at J; junction bases unmatched: 5. The CDR3: CAISVPGLAGSGELFF. The CDR3 DNA follows: TGTGCCATCAGTGTCCCGGGACTAGCGGGGTCCGGGGAGCTGTTTTTT.

There are many counts of this clonotype. The chain couples TRBV12-3 or TRBV12-4 to TRBJ1-2, with D uncertain. This CDR3 comprises 15 residues. The V end lost 5 bases, the J end lost 5 bases, and 18 bases lay between the germline ends. CDR3: CASSPRRVVGYGYTF. The CDR3 DNA reads TGTGCCAGCAGTCCCCGTCGCGTGGTTGGGTATGGCTACACCTTC.

This clonotype was observed a handful of times. The rearrangement uses TRBV27 and TRBJ2-7, with D maybe TRBD1 (6 bases). The CDR3 runs 16 residues. Deletions cut 5 bases from V and 5 bases from J, with 22 bases between. Germline CDR1 and CDR2: MNHEY and SMNVEV (reference sequence). The DNA of the CDR3 is TGTGCCAGCAGTCCAACTAACAGGTTCAGGGGCCACGAGCAGTACTTC. Its translation is CASSPTNRFRGHEQYF.

This chain links TRBV12-3 or TRBV12-4 with TRBJ2-1; tentative D call: TRBD1 (6 bases). The ends were cut back, 2 bases at V and 7 bases at J, with 18 bases in the middle. The CDR3 spans 16 residues. CDR3 sequence: CASSLFGDKRLNEQFF. The CDR3 coding sequence is TGTGCCAGCAGTTTATTCGGGGACAAGAGGTTGAATGAGCAGTTCTTC.

The CDR3 DNA follows: TGTGCCAGCAAGTCAGGACCGCAAAAAGTGAGGGAGCAGTACTTC. Its protein product is CASKSGPQKVREQYF. This sequence joins TRBV2 and TRBJ2-7; unclear D gene. The CDR3 has 15 residues. Per germline, CDR1 SNHLY and CDR2 FYNNEI. The ends were cut back, 7 bases at V and 7 bases at J, with 23 bases in the middle.

This clonotype was seen only a few times. The chain combines TRBV6-5 with TRBJ2-3; 8 nucleotides match TRBD2. V lost 6 bases and J lost 4; bases outside the gene matches: 6. CDR1 is MNHEY and CDR2 is SVGAGI in the germline V gene. There are 14 residues in the CDR3. The CDR3 DNA sequence: TGTGCCAGCAGAAGGACACTAGCGGCAGATACGCAGTATTTT. Translating it yields CASRRTLAADTQYF.

The chain uses TRBV20-1 and TRBJ1-3; tentatively, D is TRBD1 (5 bases). CDR3 length equals 14 residues. CDR1 DFQATT and CDR2 SNEGSKA come from the germline V gene (reference sequence). Deletions cut 4 bases from V and 3 bases from J, with 13 bases between. For the CDR3, the DNA is TGCAGTGCTACGAATCAGGGAATTGGAAACACCATATATTTT. Its protein is CSATNQGIGNTIYF.

This sequence joins TRBV11-3 and TRBJ2-7; D is possibly TRBD2 (5 bases). The CDR3 length is 15 residues. Trimming took off 4 bases at V and 3 bases at J, with 16 bases between the two ends. Germline CDR1 and CDR2: SGHNT and YENEEA. The CDR3 here is CASSSSLRELYEQYF. The CDR3, as DNA: TGTGCCAGCAGCTCTAGCCTCCGGGAACTCTACGAGCAGTACTTC.

In its sample, this clonotype was seen a few times. The chain links TRBV24-1 to TRBJ1-1; 8 bases are a match to TRBD1. The V and J ends lost 9 bases and 1 base, in that order; junction bases with no gene match: 3. The CDR3 contains 13 residues. Per germline, CDR1 KGHDR and CDR2 SFDVKD. The CDR3 bases are TGTGCCACCGGGACAGGTAAGAACACTGAAGCTTTCTTT. This codes for CATGTGKNTEAFF.

CDR3 bases: TGTGCCAGCACCCTTGGATTAGCAGATGAGCAGTTCTTC. It is translated as CASTLGLADEQFF. V and J are TRBV5-6 and TRBJ2-1; D is unclear. This CDR3 region has 13 residues. Per the germline V gene, CDR1 is SGHDT and CDR2 is YYEEEE. The V gene lost 6 bases and the J gene lost 8 bases, with 15 bases spanning the gap. The full variable domain, rest sourced from reference TRBV5-6 and TRBJ2-1, is DAGVTQSPTHLIKTRGQQVTLRCSPKSGHDTVSWYQQALGQGPQFIFQYYEEEERQRGNFPDRFSGHQFPNYSSELNVNALLLGDSALYLCASTLGLADEQFFGPGTRLTVL.

This clonotype was observed at least ten times. The chain couples TRBV9 to TRBJ2-3, with D unresolved. CDR3 length equals 13 residues. Deletions cut 0 bases from V and 0 bases from J, with 2 bases between. Germline CDR1 is SGDLS and CDR2 is YYNGEE. The CDR3 DNA reads TGTGCCAGCAGCGTAGCTAGCACAGATACGCAGTATTTT. It codes for CASSVASTDTQYF.

This clonotype was recorded many times. The J gene is TRBJ2-1, the V gene TRBV4-1; D not resolved. The CDR3 runs to 11 residues. Germline CDR1 reads MGHRA; CDR2 reads YSYEKL. V lost 3 bases and J lost 7, with 4 bases in between. The CDR3 DNA reads TGCGCCAGCAGCCAGGTGAATGAGCAGTTCTTC. Residues: CASSQVNEQFF.

The chain has TRBV18 and TRBJ1-4; no clear D. The CDR3 contains 11 residues. Germline-derived CDR1 and CDR2 are KGHSH and LQKENI. V was trimmed by 3 bases and J by 6 bases, leaving 2 bases between them. The CDR3 coding sequence is TGTGCCAGCTCACCGGATGAAAAACTGTTTTTT. This translates into CASSPDEKLFF.

The rearrangement joins TRBV15 to TRBJ1-1; TRBD1 agrees at 8 bases. Germline V CDR1 and CDR2: LNHNV, YYDKDF (reference sequence). The CDR3 totals 14 residues. The J segment lost 11 bases and the V segment lost 5 bases, leaving 13 bases of the junction unmatched. This chain's CDR3 is CATSSRGQGALAFF. The CDR3 DNA is TGTGCCACCAGCTCGCGGGGGCAGGGGGCGCTGGCTTTCTTT.

The rearrangement joins TRBV2 to TRBJ2-7; 8 bases match TRBD2. With 3 bases clipped from V and 0 bases from J, the junction kept 7 bases outside the gene matches. This CDR3 is 16 amino acids long. Germline V gives CDR1 SNHLY, CDR2 FYNNEI. The CDR3 reads CASSDREGLISYEQYF. The CDR3, as DNA: TGTGCCAGCAGTGATCGGGAGGGATTAATCTCCTACGAGCAGTACTTC.